These 8 T cell receptor beta chains share one sample of origin, sequenced in a study of regulatory T cells in long-lasting Graves disease. Through Arm-PCR of CDR3 regions and iRepertoire HTBI primers, TCR beta libraries were built. TCRdb used MiXCR to reprocess the multiplex PCR reads, holding one entry per CDR3 protein. The sample yields a few hundred thousand distinct CDR3 sequences, around 21% seen once. Regarding time point: persistent/refractory GD, antithyroid drugs over 5 years with positive TRAb. PBMC RNA served as the TCR library source. The sequenced sample was peripheral blood mononuclear cells (PBMCs), obtained when the disease was refractory, from a patient treated with antithyroid drugs. The source of these receptors is a female donor with Graves disease.

The V call is TRBV27, the J call TRBJ2-7, with D unresolved. V dropped 2 bases and J dropped 0 bases, with 8 bases sitting between them. The CDR3 extends over 14 amino acids. CDR1 MNHEY and CDR2 SMNVEV come from the germline V gene (reference sequence). CDR3 sequence: CASSLIASSYEQYF. The CDR3 region has the DNA TGTGCCAGCAGTTTAATTGCAAGCTCCTACGAGCAGTACTTC.

V gene TRBV29-1 combines with J gene TRBJ2-7, with D possibly called TRBD1 or TRBD2 (5 bases each). Trimming stripped 6 bases from V and 3 bases from J, with 15 bases between. The V gene's germline CDR1 is SQVTM and CDR2 ANQGSEA. CDR3 length equals 13 residues. The CDR3 DNA reads TGCAGCGTCACCCGGGACGGCAGCTACGAGCAGTACTTC. This encodes CSVTRDGSYEQYF.

This sequence joins TRBV28 and TRBJ1-4; TRBD1 aligns across 8 bases. Looked up from germline, CDR1 is MDHEN and CDR2 is SYDVKM. The junction had 3 bases not matched to a gene; V was cut back by 2 bases and J by 10 bases. This CDR3 has 13 residues. The CDR3 loop reads CASSLRDRGKLFF. The CDR3 nucleotides read TGTGCCAGCAGTTTACGCGACAGGGGAAAACTGTTTTTT.

This clonotype was seen at least ten times. The rearrangement links TRBV13 to TRBJ2-5; the D is unclear. Germline CDR1 is PRHDT and CDR2 is FYEKMQ (reference sequence). This CDR3 has 13 residues. V dropped 2 bases and J dropped 5 bases, with 9 bases sitting between them. The CDR3 reads CASSLSLGETQYF. The CDR3, as DNA: TGTGCCAGCAGCTTATCGCTCGGGGAGACCCAGTACTTC.

This clonotype showed up just a few times. CDR3 nucleotides: TGTGCCAGCATCCCGGTCGCTAGCGCTTACAATGAGCAGTTCTTC. It is translated as CASIPVASAYNEQFF. The chain combines TRBV2 with TRBJ2-1, with D possibly being TRBD2 (6 bases). The CDR3 runs 15 residues. V dropped 7 bases and J dropped 4 bases, with 17 bases sitting between them. Germline CDR1 reads SNHLY; CDR2 reads FYNNEI.

This clonotype occurred once. V gene TRBV4-2 combines with J gene TRBJ1-1, with 7 bases matching TRBD1. CDR3 size: 14 residues. Germline values: CDR1 LGHNA, CDR2 YNFKEQ. V lost 5 bases and J lost 4; bases outside the gene matches: 7. The CDR3 nucleotides read TGTGCCAGCAGCGCGGACAGGATCGGCACTGAAGCTTTCTTT. Encoded protein: CASSADRIGTEAFF.

This clonotype showed up many times. This chain connects TRBV11-2 to TRBJ1-5; 10 nucleotides match TRBD1. CDR3 length equals 15 residues. The germline V gene encodes CDR1 SGHAT and CDR2 FQNNGV. V gave up 3 bases and J gave up 7 bases; unmatched junction bases: 6. The CDR3 DNA sequence: TGTGCCAGCAGCTTGGGGACAGGGGTCGAACAGCCCCAGCATTTT. Its translation: CASSLGTGVEQPQHF.

The genes are TRBV5-4 and TRBJ2-1, with TRBD2 as a possible D gene (6 bases). Per germline, CDR1 SGHNT and CDR2 YYREEE (reference sequence). The V gene lost 6 bases and the J gene lost 2 bases, with 15 bases spanning the gap. The CDR3 is made up of 15 amino acids. CDR3: CASTPGGSPYNEQFF. As DNA, the CDR3 is TGTGCCAGCACTCCCGGGGGATCGCCCTACAATGAGCAGTTCTTC.